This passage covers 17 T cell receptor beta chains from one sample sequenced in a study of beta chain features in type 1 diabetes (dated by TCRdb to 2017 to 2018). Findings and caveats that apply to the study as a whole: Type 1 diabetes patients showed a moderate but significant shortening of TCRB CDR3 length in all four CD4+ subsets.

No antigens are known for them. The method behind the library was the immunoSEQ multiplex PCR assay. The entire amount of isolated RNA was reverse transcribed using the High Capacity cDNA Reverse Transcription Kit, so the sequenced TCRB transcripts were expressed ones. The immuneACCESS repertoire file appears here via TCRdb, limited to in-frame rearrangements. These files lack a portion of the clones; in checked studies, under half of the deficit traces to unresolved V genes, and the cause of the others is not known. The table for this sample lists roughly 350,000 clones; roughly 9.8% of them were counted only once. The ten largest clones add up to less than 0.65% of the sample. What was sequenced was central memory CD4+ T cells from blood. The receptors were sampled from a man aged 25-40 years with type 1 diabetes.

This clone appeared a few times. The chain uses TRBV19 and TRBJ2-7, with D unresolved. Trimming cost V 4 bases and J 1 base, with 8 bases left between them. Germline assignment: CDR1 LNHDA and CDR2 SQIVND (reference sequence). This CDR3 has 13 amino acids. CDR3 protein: CASSSEQSYEQYF. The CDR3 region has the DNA TGTGCCAGTAGTAGTGAACAGTCCTACGAGCAGTACTTC.

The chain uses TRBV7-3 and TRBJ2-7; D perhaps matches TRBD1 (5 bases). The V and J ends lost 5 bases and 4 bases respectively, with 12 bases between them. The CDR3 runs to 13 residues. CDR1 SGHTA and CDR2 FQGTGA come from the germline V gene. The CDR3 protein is CASSGPGPYEQYF. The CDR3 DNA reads TGTGCCAGCAGCGGTCCAGGGCCTTACGAGCAGTACTTC.

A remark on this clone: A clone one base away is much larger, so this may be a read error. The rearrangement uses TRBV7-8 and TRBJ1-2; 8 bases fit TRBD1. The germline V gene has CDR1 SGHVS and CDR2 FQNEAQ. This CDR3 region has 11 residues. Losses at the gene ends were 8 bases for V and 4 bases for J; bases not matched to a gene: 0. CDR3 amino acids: CASGQGYGYTF. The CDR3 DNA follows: TGTGCCAGCGGACAGGGCTATGGCTACACCTTC.

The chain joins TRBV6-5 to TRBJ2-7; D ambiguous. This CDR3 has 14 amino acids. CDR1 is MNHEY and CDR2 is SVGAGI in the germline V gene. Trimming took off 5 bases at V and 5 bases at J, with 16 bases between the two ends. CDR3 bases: TGTGCCAGCAGTGCCGCGAATCGTAAGGACGAGCAGTACTTC. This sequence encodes CASSAANRKDEQYF.

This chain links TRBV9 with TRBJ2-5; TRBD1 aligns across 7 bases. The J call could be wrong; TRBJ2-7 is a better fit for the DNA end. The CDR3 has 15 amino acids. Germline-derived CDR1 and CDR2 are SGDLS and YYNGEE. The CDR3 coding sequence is TGTGCCAGCAGCGTAGGTCTGGACAGGACCTACGAGCAGTACTTC. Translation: CASSVGLDRTYEQYF.

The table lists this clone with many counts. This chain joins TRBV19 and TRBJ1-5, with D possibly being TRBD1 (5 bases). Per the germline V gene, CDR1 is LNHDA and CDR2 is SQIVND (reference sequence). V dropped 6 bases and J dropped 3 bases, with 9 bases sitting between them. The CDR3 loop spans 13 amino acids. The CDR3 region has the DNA TGTGCCAGTAGCCTGGGACTCAATCAGCCCCAGCATTTT. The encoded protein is CASSLGLNQPQHF.

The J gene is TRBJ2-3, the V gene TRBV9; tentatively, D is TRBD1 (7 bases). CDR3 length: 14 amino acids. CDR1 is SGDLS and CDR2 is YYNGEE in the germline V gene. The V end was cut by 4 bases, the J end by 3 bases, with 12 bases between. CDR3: CASSTRGQTDTQYF. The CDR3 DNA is TGTGCCAGCAGCACGCGGGGACAGACAGATACGCAGTATTTT.

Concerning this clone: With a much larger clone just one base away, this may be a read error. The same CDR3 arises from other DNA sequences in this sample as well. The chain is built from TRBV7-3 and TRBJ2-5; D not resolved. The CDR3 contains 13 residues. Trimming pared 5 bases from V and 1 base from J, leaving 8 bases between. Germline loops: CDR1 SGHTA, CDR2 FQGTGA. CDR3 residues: CASSPTGQETQYF. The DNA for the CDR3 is TGTGCCAGCAGCCCGACGGGCCAAGAGACCCAGTACTTC. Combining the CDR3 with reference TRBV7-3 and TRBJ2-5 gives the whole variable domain GAGVSQTPSNKVTEKGKYVELRCDPISGHTALYWYRQSLGQGPEFLIYFQGTGAADDSGLPNDRFFAVRPEGSVSTLKIQRTERGDSAVYLCASSPTGQETQYFGPGTRLLVL.

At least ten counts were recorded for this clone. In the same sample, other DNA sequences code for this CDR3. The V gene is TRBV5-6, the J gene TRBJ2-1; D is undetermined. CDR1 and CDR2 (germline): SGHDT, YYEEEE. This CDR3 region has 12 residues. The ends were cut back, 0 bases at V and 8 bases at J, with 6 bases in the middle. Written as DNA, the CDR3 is TGTGCCAGCAGCTTGGTAGGCGATGAGCAGTTCTTC. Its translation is CASSLVGDEQFF.

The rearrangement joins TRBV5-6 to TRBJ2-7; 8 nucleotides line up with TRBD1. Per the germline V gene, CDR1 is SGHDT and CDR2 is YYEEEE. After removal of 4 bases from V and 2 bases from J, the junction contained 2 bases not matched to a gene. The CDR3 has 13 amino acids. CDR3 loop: CASSRTGTYEQYF. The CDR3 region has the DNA TGTGCCAGCAGCAGGACAGGGACCTACGAGCAGTACTTC.

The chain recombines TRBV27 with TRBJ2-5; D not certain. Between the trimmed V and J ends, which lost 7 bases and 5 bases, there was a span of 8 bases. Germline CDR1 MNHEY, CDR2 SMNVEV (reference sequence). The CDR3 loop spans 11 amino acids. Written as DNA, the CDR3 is TGTGCCAGCAAGAGGTGGGAGACCCAGTACTTC. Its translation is CASKRWETQYF.

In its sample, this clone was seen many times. The CDR3 DNA follows: TGTGCCAGCAGCACGGGACAGGGGAACGGGGAGCTGTTTTTT. Translated, it gives CASSTGQGNGELFF. V usage is TRBV7-9 and J usage is TRBJ2-2, with 10 bases aligning to TRBD1. This CDR3 comprises 14 residues. Germline trimming cut 5 bases from V and 7 bases from J; bases unmatched to any gene: 4. Germline-derived CDR1 and CDR2 are SEHNR and FQNEAQ (reference sequence).

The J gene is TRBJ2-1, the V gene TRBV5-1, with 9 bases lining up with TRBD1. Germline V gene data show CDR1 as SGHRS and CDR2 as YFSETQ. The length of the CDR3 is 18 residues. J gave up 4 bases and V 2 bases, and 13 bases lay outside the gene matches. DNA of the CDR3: TGCGCCAGCAGCTTAGCTCCACCGGGACAGGGAAGGTACAATGAGCAGTTCTTC. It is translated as CASSLAPPGQGRYNEQFF.

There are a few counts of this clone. The CDR3 loop reads CASSVAQTVETQYF. CDR3 bases: TGTGCCAGCAGCGTAGCTCAGACAGTAGAGACCCAGTACTTC. The chain employs TRBV13 and TRBJ2-5; D possibly corresponds to TRBD1 (5 bases). Germline lookup yields CDR1 PRHDT and CDR2 FYEKMQ (reference sequence). The CDR3 has 14 amino acids. Trimming shortened V by 5 bases and J by 4 bases, and 14 bases separated the two germline ends.

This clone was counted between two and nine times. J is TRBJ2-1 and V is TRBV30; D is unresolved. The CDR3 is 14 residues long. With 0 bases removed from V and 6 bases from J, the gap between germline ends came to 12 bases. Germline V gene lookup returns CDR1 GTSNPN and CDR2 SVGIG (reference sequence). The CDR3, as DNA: TGTGCCTGGAGTGTTTCCCGGTTCAGCAATGAGCAGTTCTTC. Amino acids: CAWSVSRFSNEQFF.

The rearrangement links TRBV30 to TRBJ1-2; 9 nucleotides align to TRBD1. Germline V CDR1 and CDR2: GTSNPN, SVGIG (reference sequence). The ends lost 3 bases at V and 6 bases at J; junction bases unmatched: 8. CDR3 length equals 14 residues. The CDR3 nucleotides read TGTGCCTGGAGGCTAAGGGACAGGGTCGATGGCTACACCTTC. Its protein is CAWRLRDRVDGYTF.

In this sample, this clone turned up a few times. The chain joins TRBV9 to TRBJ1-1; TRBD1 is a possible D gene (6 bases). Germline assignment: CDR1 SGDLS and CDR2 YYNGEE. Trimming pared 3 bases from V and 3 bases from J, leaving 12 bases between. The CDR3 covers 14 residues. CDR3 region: CASSEPGHYTEAFF. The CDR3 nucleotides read TGTGCCAGCAGCGAACCGGGACACTACACTGAAGCTTTCTTT.